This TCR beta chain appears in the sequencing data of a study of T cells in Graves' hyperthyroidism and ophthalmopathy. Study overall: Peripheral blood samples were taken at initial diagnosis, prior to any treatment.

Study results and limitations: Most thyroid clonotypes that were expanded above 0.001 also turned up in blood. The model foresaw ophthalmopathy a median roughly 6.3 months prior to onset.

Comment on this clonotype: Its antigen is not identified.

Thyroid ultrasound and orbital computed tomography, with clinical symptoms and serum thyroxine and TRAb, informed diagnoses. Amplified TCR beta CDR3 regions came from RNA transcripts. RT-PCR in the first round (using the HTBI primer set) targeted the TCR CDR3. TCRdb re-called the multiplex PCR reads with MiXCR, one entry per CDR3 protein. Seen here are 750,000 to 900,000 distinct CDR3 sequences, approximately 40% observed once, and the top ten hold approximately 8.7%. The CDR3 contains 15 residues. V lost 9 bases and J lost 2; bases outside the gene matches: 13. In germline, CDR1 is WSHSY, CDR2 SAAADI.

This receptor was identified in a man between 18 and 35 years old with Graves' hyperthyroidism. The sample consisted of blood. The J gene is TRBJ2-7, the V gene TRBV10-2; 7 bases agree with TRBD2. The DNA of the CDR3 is TGCGCCAGTCGGTCGTCCGGGGGGTCGACCTACGAGCAGTACTTC. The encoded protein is CASRSSGGSTYEQYF.